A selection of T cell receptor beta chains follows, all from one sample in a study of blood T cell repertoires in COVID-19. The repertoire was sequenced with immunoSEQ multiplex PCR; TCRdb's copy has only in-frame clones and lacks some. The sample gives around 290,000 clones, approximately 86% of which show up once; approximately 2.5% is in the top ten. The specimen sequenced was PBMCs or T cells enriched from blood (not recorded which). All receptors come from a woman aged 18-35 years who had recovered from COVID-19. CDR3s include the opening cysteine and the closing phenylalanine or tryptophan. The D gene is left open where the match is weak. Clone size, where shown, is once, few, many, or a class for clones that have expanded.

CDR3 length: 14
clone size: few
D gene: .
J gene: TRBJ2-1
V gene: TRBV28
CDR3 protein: CASRPAGLLNEQFF
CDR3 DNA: TGTGCCAGCAGACCAGCGGGTCTCCTCAATGAGCAGTTCTTC

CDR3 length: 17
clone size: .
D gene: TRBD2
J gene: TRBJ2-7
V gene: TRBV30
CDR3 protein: CAWSPGTSGILIYEQYF
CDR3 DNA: TGTGCCTGGAGTCCCGGGACTAGCGGGATTTTAATCTACGAGCAGTACTTC

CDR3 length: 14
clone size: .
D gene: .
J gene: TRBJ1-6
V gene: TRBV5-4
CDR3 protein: CASSLGRENSPLHF
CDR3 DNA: TGTGCCAGCAGCTTGGGACGGGAAAATTCACCCCTCCACTTT

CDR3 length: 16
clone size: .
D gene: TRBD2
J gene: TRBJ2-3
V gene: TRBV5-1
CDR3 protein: CASSFDGRQSTDTQYF
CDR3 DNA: TGCGCCAGCAGTTTTGACGGGAGGCAATCTACAGATACGCAGTATTTT

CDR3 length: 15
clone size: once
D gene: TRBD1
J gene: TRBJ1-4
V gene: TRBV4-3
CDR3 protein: CASSQGYRGEEKLFF
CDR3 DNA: TGCGCCAGCAGCCAAGGCTACAGGGGGGAAGAAAAACTGTTTTTT

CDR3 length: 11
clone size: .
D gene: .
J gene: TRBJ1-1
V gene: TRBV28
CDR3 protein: CASSSNTEAFF
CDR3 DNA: TGTGCCAGCAGTTCTAACACTGAAGCTTTCTTT

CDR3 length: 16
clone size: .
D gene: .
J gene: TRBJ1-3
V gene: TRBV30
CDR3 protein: CAWSVLRQSSGNTIYF
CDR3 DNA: TGTGCCTGGAGTGTACTTCGACAGAGCTCTGGAAACACCATATATTTT

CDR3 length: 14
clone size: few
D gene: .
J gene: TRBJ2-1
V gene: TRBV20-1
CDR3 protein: CSASDLESYNEQFF
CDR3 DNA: TGCAGTGCTAGTGATCTCGAGAGCTACAATGAGCAGTTCTTC

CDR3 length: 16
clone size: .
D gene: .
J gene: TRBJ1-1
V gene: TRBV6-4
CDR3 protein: CASSEQGPPLNTEAFF
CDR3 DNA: TGTGCCAGCAGTGAACAGGGTCCCCCCCTGAACACTGAAGCTTTCTTT

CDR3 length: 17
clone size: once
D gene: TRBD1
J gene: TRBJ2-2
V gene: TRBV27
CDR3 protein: CASSPVGQGAYTGELFF
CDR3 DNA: TGTGCCAGCAGTCCTGTGGGACAGGGGGCATACACCGGGGAGCTGTTTTTT

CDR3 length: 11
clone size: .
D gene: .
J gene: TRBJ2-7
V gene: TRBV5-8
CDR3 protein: CASSPVDEQYF
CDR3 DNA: TGTGCCAGCAGCCCAGTTGACGAGCAGTACTTC

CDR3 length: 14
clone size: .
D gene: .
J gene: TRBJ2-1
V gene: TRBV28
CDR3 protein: CASLGANFHNEQFF
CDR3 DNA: TGTGCCAGCTTAGGGGCTAATTTCCACAATGAGCAGTTCTTC

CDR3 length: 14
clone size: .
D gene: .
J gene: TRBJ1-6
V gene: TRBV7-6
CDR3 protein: CASSLGGINSPLHF
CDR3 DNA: TGTGCCAGCAGCTTGGGGGGAATAAATTCACCCCTCCACTTT

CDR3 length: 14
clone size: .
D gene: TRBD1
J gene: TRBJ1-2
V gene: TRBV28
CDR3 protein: CASSWDSSNYGYTF
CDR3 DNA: TGTGCCAGCAGTTGGGACAGCTCTAACTATGGCTACACCTTC

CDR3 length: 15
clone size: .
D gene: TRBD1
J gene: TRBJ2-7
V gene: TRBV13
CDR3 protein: CASSERQGTSYEQYF
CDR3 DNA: TGTGCCAGCAGCGAACGACAGGGAACCAGTTACGAGCAGTACTTC

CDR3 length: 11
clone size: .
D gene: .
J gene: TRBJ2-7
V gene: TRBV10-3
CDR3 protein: CAISPLDKQYF
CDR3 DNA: TGTGCCATCAGTCCTTTAGACAAGCAGTACTTC

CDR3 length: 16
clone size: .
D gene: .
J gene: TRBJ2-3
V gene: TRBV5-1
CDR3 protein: CASSLGRGTGTDTQYF
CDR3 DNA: TGCGCCAGCAGCTTGGGTAGGGGAACGGGCACAGATACGCAGTATTTT

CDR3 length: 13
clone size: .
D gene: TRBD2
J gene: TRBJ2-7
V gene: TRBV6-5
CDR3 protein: CASKSGGPDEQYF
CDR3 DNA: TGTGCCAGCAAGTCGGGAGGGCCTGACGAGCAGTACTTC

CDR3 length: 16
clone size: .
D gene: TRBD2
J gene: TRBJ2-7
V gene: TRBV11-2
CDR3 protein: CASSAWTSGTSYEQYF
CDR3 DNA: TGTGCCAGCAGCGCATGGACTAGCGGGACTTCTTACGAGCAGTACTTC

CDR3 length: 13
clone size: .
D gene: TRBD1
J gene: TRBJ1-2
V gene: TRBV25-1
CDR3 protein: CASSESDRDGYTF
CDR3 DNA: TGTGCCAGCAGTGAATCGGACAGGGATGGCTACACCTTC

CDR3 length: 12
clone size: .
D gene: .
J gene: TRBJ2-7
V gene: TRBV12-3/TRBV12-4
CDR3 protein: CASSQGGGRVDF
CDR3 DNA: TGTGCCAGCTCCCAGGGAGGGGGTCGAGTAGACTTC

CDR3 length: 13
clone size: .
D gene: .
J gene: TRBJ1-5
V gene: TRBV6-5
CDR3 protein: CASTAGSNQPQHF
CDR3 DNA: TGTGCCAGCACCGCCGGGAGCAATCAGCCCCAGCATTTT

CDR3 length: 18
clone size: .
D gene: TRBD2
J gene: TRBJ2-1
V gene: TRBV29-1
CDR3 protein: CSVLGLAGGPSSYNEQFF
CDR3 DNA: TGCAGCGTTCTGGGGCTAGCGGGAGGCCCCAGCTCCTACAATGAGCAGTTCTTC

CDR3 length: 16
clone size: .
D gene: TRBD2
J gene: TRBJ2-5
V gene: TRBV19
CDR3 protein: CASSPLGGGPWETQYF
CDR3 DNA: TGTGCCAGTAGTCCCCTGGGGGGAGGGCCCTGGGAGACCCAGTACTTC

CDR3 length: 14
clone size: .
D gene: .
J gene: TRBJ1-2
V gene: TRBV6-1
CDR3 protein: CASSDPQRRKGYTF
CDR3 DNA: TGTGCCAGCAGTGACCCGCAAAGGAGAAAAGGCTACACCTTC

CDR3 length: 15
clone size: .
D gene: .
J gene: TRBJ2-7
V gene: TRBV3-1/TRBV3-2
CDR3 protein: CASSQDLVETYEQYF
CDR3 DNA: TGTGCCAGCAGCCAAGATTTGGTGGAGACCTACGAGCAGTACTTC

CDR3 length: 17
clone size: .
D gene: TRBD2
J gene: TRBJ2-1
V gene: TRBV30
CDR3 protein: CAWGLAGGLSFYNEQFF
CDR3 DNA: TGTGCCTGGGGACTAGCGGGAGGGCTAAGCTTTTACAATGAGCAGTTCTTC

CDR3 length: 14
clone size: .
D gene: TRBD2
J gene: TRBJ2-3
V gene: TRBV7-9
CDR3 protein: CASSQTSPTDTQYF
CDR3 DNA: TGTGCCAGCAGCCAGACTAGCCCCACAGATACGCAGTATTTT

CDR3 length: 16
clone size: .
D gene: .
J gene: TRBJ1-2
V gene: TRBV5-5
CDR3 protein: CASSLYSRGSPYGYTF
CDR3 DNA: TGTGCCAGCAGCCTATATAGCAGGGGTTCACCCTATGGCTACACCTTC

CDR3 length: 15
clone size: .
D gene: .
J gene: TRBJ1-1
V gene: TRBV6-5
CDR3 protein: CASSNTGQLNAEAFF
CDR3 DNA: TGTGCCAGCAGCAACACGGGACAACTCAACGCTGAAGCTTTCTTT

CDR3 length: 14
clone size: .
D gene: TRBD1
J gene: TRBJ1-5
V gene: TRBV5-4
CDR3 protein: CASSSGTGNQPQHF
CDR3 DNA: TGTGCCAGCAGCTCCGGGACAGGTAATCAGCCCCAGCATTTT